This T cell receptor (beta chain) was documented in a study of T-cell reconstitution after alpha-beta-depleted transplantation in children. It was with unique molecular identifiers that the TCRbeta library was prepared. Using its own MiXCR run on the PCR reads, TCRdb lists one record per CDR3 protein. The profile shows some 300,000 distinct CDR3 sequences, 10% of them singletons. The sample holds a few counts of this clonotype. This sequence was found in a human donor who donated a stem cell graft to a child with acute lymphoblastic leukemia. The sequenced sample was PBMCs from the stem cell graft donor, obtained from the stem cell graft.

The DNA of the CDR3 is TGTGCCAGCAGCGCCCTCGGGCAGGCATATGGCTACACCTTC. This codes for CASSALGQAYGYTF. The genes are TRBV7-2 and TRBJ1-2; D unclear. The germline gives CDR1 SGHTA, CDR2 FQGNSA. V shed 5 bases and J shed 5 bases, with 15 bases lying between them. The CDR3 runs 14 residues. The full variable domain, its missing parts supplied by reference TRBV7-2 and TRBJ1-2, is GAGVSQSPSNKVTEKGKDVELRCDPISGHTALYWYRQSLGQGLEFLIYFQGNSAPDKSGLPSDRFSAERTGGSVSTLTIQRTQQEDSAVYLCASSALGQAYGYTFGSGTRLTVV.